This T cell receptor (beta chain) was captured in a study of response to subunit inactivated influenza vaccine. The CDR3 is made up of 15 amino acids. The V segment lost 6 bases and the J segment 4 bases; nucleotides outside the gene matches: 7. This clonotype has just a few counts. Its antigen is currently unknown. TCRdb fed the RT-PCR reads into MiXCR, producing one record per CDR3 protein. The profile covers approximately 310,000 distinct CDR3 sequences, with just over 20% appearing a single time and 9.5% to 13% taken by the ten largest. Study-level results: Each seasonal influenza vaccination recruits few new T cells, the authors suggested.

Sample: PBMCs from blood, taken around 22 months after vaccination. This clonotype was obtained from a man aged 45-69 years who received an inactivated influenza vaccine. V and J are TRBV12-3 or TRBV12-4 and TRBJ2-3; 10 nucleotides match TRBD2. The CDR3 loop is CASRQSGGAADTQYF. CDR3 nucleotides: TGTGCCAGCAGGCAAAGCGGGGGGGCCGCAGATACGCAGTATTTT.